The rows below give T cell receptor beta chains drawn from one sample of a study of blood T cell repertoires in COVID-19. Libraries were prepared by immunoSEQ multiplex PCR; TCRdb keeps only in-frame clonotypes and omits some of them. The data contain about 180,000 clones, around 86% of them singletons. The source material was peripheral blood. Receptors originate from a woman aged 25 to 39 with active or convalescent COVID-19. Each CDR3 is given with its conserved first and last residue. D genes are given only for firm matches. Some rows have no size entry. The others give once, few or many, or a class for an expanded clone.

J gene	clone size	D gene	CDR3 length	V gene	CDR3 DNA	CDR3 protein
TRBJ2-2	-	-	13	TRBV6-1	TGTGCCAGCAGTGAAGTCTTCACCGGGGAGCTGTTTTTT	CASSEVFTGELFF
TRBJ1-5	-	TRBD1	17	TRBV7-7	TGTGCTAGCAGCCAGCTCGGGACAGGGGGTAATGATCAGCCCCAGCATTTT	CASSQLGTGGNDQPQHF
TRBJ1-5	-	TRBD1	15	TRBV2	TGTGCCGACCAAGGCACAGGGGCGAAAGATCAGCCCCAGCATTTT	CADQGTGAKDQPQHF
TRBJ1-4	-	-	11	TRBV28	TGTGCCAGCAGCAGAGGGGAAAAACTGTTTTTT	CASSRGEKLFF
TRBJ1-2	-	-	15	TRBV9	TGTGCCAGCAGCCCTCGGCGGGGGGCTAACTATGGCTACACCTTC	CASSPRRGANYGYTF
TRBJ2-6	-	-	14	TRBV19	TGTGCCAGTAGTATCGTCTCTGGGGCCAACGTCCTGACTTTC	CASSIVSGANVLTF
TRBJ1-1	-	-	15	TRBV18	TGTGCCAGCTCACCAAACTCGGACTACAACACTGAAGCTTTCTTT	CASSPNSDYNTEAFF
TRBJ2-7	-	-	15	TRBV4-1	TGCGCCAGCAGCCAAGGAGAGTCGGGGACCTACGAGCAGTACTTC	CASSQGESGTYEQYF
TRBJ2-3	-	TRBD2	13	TRBV29-1	TGCAGCGTTGATGGGACTAGTTCATATACGCAGTATTTT	CSVDGTSSYTQYF
TRBJ1-5	-	TRBD1	14	TRBV6-5	TGTGCCAGCAGACGGACAGGGAGCAATCAGCCCCAGCATTTT	CASRRTGSNQPQHF
TRBJ1-2	-	-	14	TRBV10-1	TGCGCCAGCAGTGAGGACAGGAATAACTATGGCTACACCTTC	CASSEDRNNYGYTF
TRBJ2-5	-	-	13	TRBV9	TGTGCCAGCACAACCGGGGTTGATGAGACCCAGTACTTC	CASTTGVDETQYF
TRBJ1-2	-	-	13	TRBV30	TGTGCCTGGAGCGAGGGAACTATCTATGGCTACACCTTC	CAWSEGTIYGYTF
TRBJ2-3	once	-	19	TRBV14	TGTGCCAGCAGCCAAGGCGCTCGGGGGCGCGGGGGATTCACAGATACGCAGTATTTT	CASSQGARGRGGFTDTQYF
TRBJ2-5	-	-	18	TRBV4-2	TGTGCCAGCAGCCAGGCGGCTTCGGGTGGTGGCTCCACGGAGACCCAGTACTTC	CASSQAASGGGSTETQYF
TRBJ2-1	-	TRBD2	16	TRBV6-4	TGTGCCAGCAGTGACCCGAACGTGGAAGCCGGGAGGGGCCAGTTCTTC	CASSDPNVEAGRGQFF
TRBJ1-6	-	-	14	TRBV5-1	TGCGCCAGCAGCTTGGGCCCCCAGGATTCACCCCTCCACTTT	CASSLGPQDSPLHF
TRBJ2-4	-	TRBD2	20	TRBV10-1	TGCGCCAGCAGACAAAATAAGGGACTAGCGGGGACCGTAGCCAAAAACATTCAGTACTTC	CASRQNKGLAGTVAKNIQYF
TRBJ1-2	-	TRBD1	13	TRBV6-1	TGTGCCAGCAGTGAAGGACAGGGCTATGGCTACACCTTC	CASSEGQGYGYTF
TRBJ1-6	-	TRBD1	15	TRBV7-9	TGTGCCAGCAGCCCAGGGGACAGTATCAATTCACCCCTCCACTTT	CASSPGDSINSPLHF
TRBJ1-1	-	-	13	TRBV7-2	TGTGCCAGCAGATCTAGTTTGAACACTGAAGCTTTCTTT	CASRSSLNTEAFF
TRBJ2-7	-	TRBD1	14	TRBV6-5	TGTGCCAGCAGACCCGACAGGGGGGTCTACGAGCAGTACTTC	CASRPDRGVYEQYF
TRBJ2-2	-	-	15	TRBV5-4	TGTGCCAGCAGCTTGGGTCCCCTCAACACCGGGGAGCTGTTTTTT	CASSLGPLNTGELFF
TRBJ2-3	-	-	15	TRBV29-1	TGCAGCGTCCCCGGTAGGGGTGGGAGCACAGATACGCAGTATTTT	CSVPGRGGSTDTQYF
TRBJ1-2	-	-	13	TRBV14	TGTGCCAGCAGCCAAGGTTTCTCCTATGGCTACACCTTC	CASSQGFSYGYTF
TRBJ1-4	few	TRBD1	13	TRBV14	TGTGCCAGCAGCTTTGACAGGGTGGAAAAACTGTTTTTT	CASSFDRVEKLFF
TRBJ1-6	-	TRBD1	13	TRBV12-3/TRBV12-4	TGTGCCAGCACCACTAGACAGGGTTCACCCCTCCACTTT	CASTTRQGSPLHF
TRBJ2-5	-	TRBD1	17	TRBV5-1	TGCGCCAGCACCTCCGGGACAGGGGGCTCTCGTCAAGAGACCCAGTACTTC	CASTSGTGGSRQETQYF
TRBJ2-7	-	TRBD2	17	TRBV4-2	TGTGCCAGCAGCCGGAATTCAAGGACTAGCGCCTCCTACGAGCAGTACTTC	CASSRNSRTSASYEQYF
TRBJ1-4	once	-	13	TRBV18	TGTGCCAGCTCACCCCGCGTTAATGAAAAACTGTTTTTT	CASSPRVNEKLFF
TRBJ2-7	-	-	14	TRBV7-2	TGTGCCAGCAGCTTACTCCCCAGGGACTACGAGCAGTACTTC	CASSLLPRDYEQYF
TRBJ1-2	-	-	13	TRBV2	TGTGCCAGCAGTACCGACAGAATTTATGGCTACACCTTC	CASSTDRIYGYTF
TRBJ1-6	few	TRBD1	18	TRBV9	TGTGCCAGCAGCGTCTCCAAAGGGACCGGGACAGGAAATTCACCCCTCCACTTT	CASSVSKGTGTGNSPLHF
TRBJ2-3	-	TRBD2	20	TRBV9	TGTGCCAGCAGCCCCCGACTAGCGGGGGCCGGATGGGCTGGCACAGATACGCAGTATTTT	CASSPRLAGAGWAGTDTQYF
TRBJ1-4	-	TRBD1	14	TRBV5-1	TGCGCCAGCAGCTGGACAGGGGGCGTAGAAAAACTGTTTTTT	CASSWTGGVEKLFF
TRBJ1-3	once	-	16	TRBV5-5	TGTGCCAGCAGCGGACCCGGGATCGGCTCTGGAAACACCATATATTTT	CASSGPGIGSGNTIYF
TRBJ2-1	-	-	14	TRBV7-2	TGTGCCAGCAGCTTAGGACGACAGGTGGGTGAGCAGTTCTTC	CASSLGRQVGEQFF
TRBJ1-2	-	-	14	TRBV11-2	TGTGCCAGCAGCGCGATTTGGGGCGGCTATGGCTACACCTTC	CASSAIWGGYGYTF
TRBJ1-3	-	-	20	TRBV19	TGTGCCAGTAGTATCGAAGGGGCCTACGCCCCGTCGAGCTCTGGAAACACCATATATTTT	CASSIEGAYAPSSSGNTIYF
TRBJ2-7	-	-	12	TRBV2	TGTGCCAGCAGGAACGAGTACTACGAGCAGTACTTC	CASRNEYYEQYF
TRBJ2-1	-	-	16	TRBV28	TGTGCCAGCAGTTTATTTATAGCAGAAAAGCGTGGTGAGCAGTTCTTC	CASSLFIAEKRGEQFF
TRBJ1-6	many	-	15	TRBV5-6	TGTGCCAGCAGTCGCGGGGGCTTCGGGCAATCACCCCTCCACTTT	CASSRGGFGQSPLHF
TRBJ1-2	-	-	15	TRBV5-1	TGCGCCAGCAGCTTGGAGCCGGGTCCAATTCAGGGCTACACCTTC	CASSLEPGPIQGYTF
TRBJ1-2	-	-	14	TRBV5-1	TGCGCCAGCAGCTTGGAAGGCCGGGGTCGGGGCTACACCTTC	CASSLEGRGRGYTF
TRBJ1-2	-	-	16	TRBV6-6	TGTGCCAGCAGTTATGGTGCAGGGTTTGCTAACTATGGCTACACCTTC	CASSYGAGFANYGYTF
TRBJ2-5	-	-	13	TRBV10-3	TGTGCCACCCGAATGGGGCTAGGGGAGACCCAGTACTTC	CATRMGLGETQYF
TRBJ2-2	-	-	16	TRBV19	TGTGCCAGTATGCCAGAGGTCTTTCGGGACACCGGGGAGCTGTTTTTT	CASMPEVFRDTGELFF
TRBJ1-3	-	-	14	TRBV29-1	TGCAGCGTCGTCGTCGGGGGTGCTGGAAACACCATATATTTT	CSVVVGGAGNTIYF
TRBJ2-1	-	TRBD2	13	TRBV19	TGTGCCAGTAGGGCGGGAGGGTTCAATGAGCAGTTCTTC	CASRAGGFNEQFF
TRBJ2-1	-	-	15	TRBV10-3	TGTGCCATCAGTGACCTTGGACAGATCTACAATGAGCAGTTCTTC	CAISDLGQIYNEQFF
TRBJ1-1	-	-	14	TRBV7-9	TGTGCCAGCAGCTTTGGGGAGGGAGCCCCCGAAGCTTTCTTT	CASSFGEGAPEAFF
TRBJ1-4	-	-	15	TRBV18	TGTGCCAGCTCACCCGATGGCAGCCCCAGGGAAAAACTGTTTTTT	CASSPDGSPREKLFF
TRBJ1-1	-	TRBD1	14	TRBV6-9	TGTGCCAGCAGTTCGAAGCCAGGGGGGAATGAAGCTTTCTTT	CASSSKPGGNEAFF